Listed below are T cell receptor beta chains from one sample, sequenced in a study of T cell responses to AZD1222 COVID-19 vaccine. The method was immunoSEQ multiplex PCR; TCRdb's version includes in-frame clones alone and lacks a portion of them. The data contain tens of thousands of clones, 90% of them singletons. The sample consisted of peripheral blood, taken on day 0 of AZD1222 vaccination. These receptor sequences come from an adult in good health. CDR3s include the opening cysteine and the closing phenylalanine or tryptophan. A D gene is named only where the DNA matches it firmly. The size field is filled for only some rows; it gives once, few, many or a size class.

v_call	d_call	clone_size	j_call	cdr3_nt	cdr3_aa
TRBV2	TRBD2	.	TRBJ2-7	TGTGCCAGCCGAAGACTAGCGGGATACGAGCAGTACTTC	CASRRLAGYEQYF
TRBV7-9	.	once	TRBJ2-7	TGTGCCAGCAGCCTCAGCTCCTACGAGCAGTACTTC	CASSLSSYEQYF
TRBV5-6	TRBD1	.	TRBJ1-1	TGTGCCAGCAGCCTCGGGACAGAAGAAGCTTTCTTT	CASSLGTEEAFF
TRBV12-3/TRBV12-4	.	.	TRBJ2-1	TGTGCCAGCAGGGTGGGCCGTGAGCAGTTCTTC	CASRVGREQFF
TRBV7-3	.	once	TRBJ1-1	TGTGCCAGCAGCCTGGACAGCAACACTGAAGCTTTCTTT	CASSLDSNTEAFF
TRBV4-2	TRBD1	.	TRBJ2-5	TGTGCCAGCAGCCAACAGGGGGTCCAAGAGACCCAGTACTTC	CASSQQGVQETQYF
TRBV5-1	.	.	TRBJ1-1	TGCGCCAGCAGCTACCTCAGCATTAACACTGAAGCTTTCTTT	CASSYLSINTEAFF
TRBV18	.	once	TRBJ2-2	TGTGCCAGCTCACCTACAGAGACAGGGAACACCGGGGAGCTGTTTTTT	CASSPTETGNTGELFF
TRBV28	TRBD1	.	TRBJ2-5	TGTGCCAGCAGTTCGCCGACAGGGTGGGAGACCCAGTACTTC	CASSSPTGWETQYF
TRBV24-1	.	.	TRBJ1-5	TGTGCCACCATGGCCCGGAGCAATCAGCCCCAGCATTTT	CATMARSNQPQHF
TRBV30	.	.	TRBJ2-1	TGTGCCTGGAGTCAGGGCGGGTACAATGAGCAGTTCTTC	CAWSQGGYNEQFF
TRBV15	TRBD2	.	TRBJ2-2	TGTGCCACCAGCGGGCTAGGACTAGTCACCGGGGAGCTGTTTTTT	CATSGLGLVTGELFF
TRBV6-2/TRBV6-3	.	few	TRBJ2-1	TGTGCCAGCAGTTGGGCGGGCTCCAATGAGCAGTTCTTC	CASSWAGSNEQFF
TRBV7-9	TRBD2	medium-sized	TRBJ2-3	TGTGCCAGCAGCGGTGGCCGACTAGCGGGAGCCACAGATACGCAGTATTTT	CASSGGRLAGATDTQYF
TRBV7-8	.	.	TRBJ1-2	TGTGCCAGCAGCTTAGATCAGGGCACCTATGGCTACACCTTC	CASSLDQGTYGYTF
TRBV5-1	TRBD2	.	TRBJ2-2	TGCGCCAGCAGCCCCCGGACTAGCGGGGGGACCGGGGAGCTGTTTTTT	CASSPRTSGGTGELFF
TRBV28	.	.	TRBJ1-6	TGTGCCAGCACCTCACCCTCCGGGACCCTTCTTGCGCAACCCCTCCACTTT	CASTSPSGTLLAQPLHF
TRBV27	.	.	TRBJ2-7	TGTGCCAGCAGTTTGTACTTCAATCGCGACGAGCAGTACTTC	CASSLYFNRDEQYF
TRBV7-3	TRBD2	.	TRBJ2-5	TGTGCCAGCAGCCCGGGACTAGCGGGGGCCCAAGAGACCCAGTACTTC	CASSPGLAGAQETQYF
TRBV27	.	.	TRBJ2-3	TGTGCCAGCAGCCCGGGACAAGTAGGGGCAGATACGCAGTATTTT	CASSPGQVGADTQYF
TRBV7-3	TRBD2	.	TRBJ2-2	TGTGCCAGCAGCTTAGGAGGGGTAGCGGGACTCACCGGGGAGCTGTTTTTT	CASSLGGVAGLTGELFF
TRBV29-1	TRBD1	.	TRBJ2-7	TGCAGCGTTGAATTCCAGGGGGCTGCATCAACGAGCTCCTACGAGCAGTACTTC	CSVEFQGAASTSSYEQYF
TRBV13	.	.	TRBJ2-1	TGTGCCAGCATCGGGGGCGCCAACAATGAGCAGTTCTTC	CASIGGANNEQFF
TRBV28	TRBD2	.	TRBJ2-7	TGTGCCAGCAGTTCTATCCCTAGCGGGAGGGCCCGGGAGCAGTACTTC	CASSSIPSGRAREQYF
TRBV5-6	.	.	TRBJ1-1	TGTGCCAGCAGCTTGACAGAAGTGAACACTGAAGCTTTCTTT	CASSLTEVNTEAFF
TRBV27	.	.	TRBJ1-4	TGTGCCAGCGGCGTGACTTCAGGGGCTAATGAAAAACTGTTTTTT	CASGVTSGANEKLFF
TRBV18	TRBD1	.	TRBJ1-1	TGTGCCAGCTCACCATCCCAATATGACAGGGGGTTGGCTGAAGCTTTCTTT	CASSPSQYDRGLAEAFF
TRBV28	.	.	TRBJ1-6	TGTGCCAGCAGTCCCTATCTCCTGACCGCGATGAATTCACCCCTCCACTTT	CASSPYLLTAMNSPLHF
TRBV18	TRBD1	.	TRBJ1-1	TGTGCCAGCTCACCCCGGACAGGGGGCTTGGCTTTCTTT	CASSPRTGGLAFF